Reported below is one TCR beta chain. Its antigen is unidentified. Trimming shortened V by 0 bases and J by 10 bases, and 29 bases separated the two germline ends. CDR3 size: 18 residues. Germline V gene sequence: CDR1 GTSNPN, CDR2 SVGIG (reference sequence). Every single donor gave one heparinised blood draw, and these averaged approximately 100 mL. Expressed TCRB transcripts were sequenced, since all the RNA that had been isolated was reverse transcribed. The table came from immunoSEQ multiplex PCR; TCRdb's copy has only in-frame clones and leaves some out. The sample shows around 710,000 clones, over 10% of them seen only once. This record comes from a study of beta chain features in type 1 diabetes. General observations from the study: Lower insertion and higher deletion counts appeared at VDJ junctions in type 1 diabetes patients. Whether TCRB rearrangement is influenced by HLA type went unresolved here. In every one of the four CD4+ subsets, TCRB CDR3s were moderately but significantly shorter in Type 1 diabetes patients.

The receptor was derived from a man aged 25 to 45 with type 1 diabetes. The chain recombines TRBV30 with TRBJ2-3, with D possibly matching TRBD1 (6 bases). Sequencing was performed on naive CD4+ T cells from blood. The CDR3 sequence: CAWSVPGQPWGPGVAQYF. For the CDR3, the DNA is TGTGCCTGGAGTGTACCCGGACAGCCATGGGGCCCTGGGGTTGCGCAGTATTTT.